These T cell receptor beta chains were read from a single sample in a study of OX40 agonist ivuxolimab in advanced cancers. The repertoire was sequenced with immunoSEQ multiplex PCR; TCRdb's copy has only in-frame clones and lacks some. Altogether around 35,000 clones are present, approximately 82% being singletons, with the ten largest covering approximately 22%. The sample in question was CD4+ or CD8+ T cells sorted from blood, obtained in a trial of the OX40 agonist ivuxolimab. The receptors shown here come from an adult with an advanced solid tumor such as melanoma, head and neck, liver or kidney cancer. Each CDR3 is given with its conserved first and last residue. Each record gives: CDR3 DNA, CDR3 protein, V gene, D gene, clone size, J gene. The D gene is left open where the match is weak. Size values are once, few and many counts, or a class for expanded clones, and some rows have none.

TGTGCCAGTAGCCAGGGACTGATGGATGGCTACACCTTC | CASSQGLMDGYTF | TRBV19 | - | few | TRBJ1-2
TGTGCCTGCTCCGGAGAGACCCAGTACTTC | CACSGETQYF | TRBV30 | - | - | TRBJ2-5
TGTGCCATCAGTGAGTCGACAACAGGGGACGAGCAGTACTTC | CAISESTTGDEQYF | TRBV10-3 | TRBD1 | - | TRBJ2-7
TGTGCCGGAAACGGACAGGCCTCCTACGAGCAGTACTTC | CAGNGQASYEQYF | TRBV2 | TRBD1 | - | TRBJ2-7
TGTGCCAGCAACCGAGGGGTAGTGACTGAAGCTTTCTTT | CASNRGVVTEAFF | TRBV7-9 | - | - | TRBJ1-1
TGTGCCAGCAGTTTGTCAGGGGAAGCTTTCTTT | CASSLSGEAFF | TRBV6-5 | - | - | TRBJ1-1
TGCAGTGCTACAGGGGGTTCTGAAGCTTTCTTT | CSATGGSEAFF | TRBV20-1 | TRBD1 | - | TRBJ1-1
TGTGCCAGCAGCCAAGGCAGGGACTACGAGCAGTACTTC | CASSQGRDYEQYF | TRBV16 | - | few | TRBJ2-7
TGTGCTAGTGGGTTGGGACAGGGCCAAGAATTTGAAGCTTTCTTT | CASGLGQGQEFEAFF | TRBV12-5 | TRBD1 | few | TRBJ1-1
TGTGCCAGCATCCCGGGACTACGCACAGATACGCAGTATTTT | CASIPGLRTDTQYF | TRBV2 | TRBD2 | - | TRBJ2-3
TGTGCCAGCTCACCTGGTGCAGCCTCCTACGAGCAGTACTTC | CASSPGAASYEQYF | TRBV18 | - | - | TRBJ2-7
TGTGCCAGCAGTTACATGGGGGAGGGCACAGATACGCAGTATTTT | CASSYMGEGTDTQYF | TRBV6-5 | - | - | TRBJ2-3
TGCAGCGGTCGGGCAACTGAAGCTTTCTTT | CSGRATEAFF | TRBV29-1 | - | - | TRBJ1-1
TGTGCCAGTAGTACCGCCGAGGTAGGGGCCACTGAAGCTTTCTTT | CASSTAEVGATEAFF | TRBV19 | - | - | TRBJ1-1
TGTGCCAGCAGCTGGGGGACGGTGAACACTGAAGCTTTCTTT | CASSWGTVNTEAFF | TRBV11-2 | - | - | TRBJ1-1
TGTGCCAGCACCTCACCACTCGGGGAGCTGTTTTTT | CASTSPLGELFF | TRBV6-5 | - | once | TRBJ2-2